This TCR beta chain was sequenced for a study of T cell repertoires in cytomegalovirus infection. Study information: Public TCR beta signatures were indicative of both CMV infection and a matching HLA type. General observations from the study: HLA-C-restricted, CMV-specific TCR beta clonotypes were dominant ex vivo. Individuals carrying CMV plus the relevant HLA were identified by cumulative frequency of public TCR beta families.

The germline gives CDR1 MDHEN, CDR2 SYDVKM. This CDR3 is built from 15 residues. As concerns this clonotype: Its specificity is unknown. A read error may explain this, as a much larger clone is one base away.

TCRdb recomputed calls from the reads with MiXCR, one row per CDR3 protein. The sample contains fewer than 200,000 distinct CDR3 sequences, roughly a fifth of which appear only once. V gene TRBV28 combines with J gene TRBJ1-4, with D possibly TRBD1 on 5 matching bases. The receptor comes from a human donor in good health (CMV status not recorded). Some clones in this sample may be carry-over from other donors' samples. Sequenced material: PBMCs. This chain's CDR3 is CASRLEGFPNEKLLF. CDR3 in DNA: TGTGCCAGCAGGCTTGAGGGGTTTCCTAATGAAAAACTGTTATTT.